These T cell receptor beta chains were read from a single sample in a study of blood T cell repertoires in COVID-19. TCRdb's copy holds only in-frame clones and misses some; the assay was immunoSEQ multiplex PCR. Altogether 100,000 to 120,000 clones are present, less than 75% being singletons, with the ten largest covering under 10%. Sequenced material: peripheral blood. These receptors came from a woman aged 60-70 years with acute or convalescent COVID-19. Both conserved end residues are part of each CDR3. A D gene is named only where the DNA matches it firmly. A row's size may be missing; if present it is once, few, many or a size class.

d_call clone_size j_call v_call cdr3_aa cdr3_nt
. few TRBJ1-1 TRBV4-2 CASSYQKNTEAFF TGTGCCAGCAGCTACCAGAAGAACACTGAAGCTTTCTTT
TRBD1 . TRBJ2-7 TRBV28 CASRVDRGFSYEQYF TGTGCCAGCAGGGTGGACAGGGGGTTTTCCTACGAGCAGTACTTC
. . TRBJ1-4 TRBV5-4 CASSVGGPTNEKLFF TGTGCCAGCAGCGTCGGCGGGCCAACTAATGAAAAACTGTTTTTT
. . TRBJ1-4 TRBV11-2 CASSLGEGRNEKLFF TGTGCCAGCAGCCTGGGGGAGGGCCGTAATGAAAAACTGTTTTTT
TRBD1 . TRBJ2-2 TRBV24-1 CATSDPDPVTGGAFGELFF TGTGCCACCAGTGATCCGGACCCAGTGACAGGGGGCGCATTCGGGGAGCTGTTTTTT
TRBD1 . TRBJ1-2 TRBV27 CASSSRRDRGFYGYTF TGTGCCAGCAGTTCGCGCCGGGACAGGGGGTTCTATGGCTACACCTTC
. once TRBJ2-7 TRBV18 CASSIDRQTEQYF TGTGCCAGCTCAATAGACAGGCAGACCGAGCAGTACTTC
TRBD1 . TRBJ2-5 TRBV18 CASSRDRQETQYF TGTGCCAGCTCACGGGACAGACAAGAGACCCAGTACTTC
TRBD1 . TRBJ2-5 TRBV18 CASSTSFQGEETQYF TGTGCCAGCTCAACCTCGTTCCAGGGGGAAGAGACCCAGTACTTC
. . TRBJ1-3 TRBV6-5 CASAVNSGNTIYF TGTGCCAGCGCGGTCAACTCTGGAAACACCATATATTTT
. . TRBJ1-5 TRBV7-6 CASSPEAYNQPQHF TGTGCCAGCAGCCCAGAGGCATATAATCAGCCCCAGCATTTT
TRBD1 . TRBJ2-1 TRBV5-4 CASSSGQEPYNEQFF TGTGCCAGCAGCTCAGGACAGGAGCCTTACAATGAGCAGTTCTTC
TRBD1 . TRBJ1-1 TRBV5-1 CASTRTGTEAFF TGCGCCAGCACTAGGACAGGGACTGAAGCTTTCTTT
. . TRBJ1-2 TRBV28 CASSLSVIYGYTF TGTGCCAGCAGTTTATCAGTAATCTATGGCTACACCTTC
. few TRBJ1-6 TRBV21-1 CASSKTENSPLHF TGTGCCAGCAGCAAGACAGAGAATTCACCCCTCCACTTT
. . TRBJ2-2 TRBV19 CASSISSRTDTGELFF TGTGCCAGTAGTATATCTAGCCGGACAGACACCGGGGAGCTGTTTTTT
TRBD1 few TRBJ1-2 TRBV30 CAWNWDRENYTF TGTGCCTGGAACTGGGACAGGGAGAACTACACCTTC
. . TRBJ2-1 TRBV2 CASSEEAARLGNEQFF TGTGCCAGCAGTGAAGAGGCAGCTAGGCTCGGGAATGAGCAGTTCTTC
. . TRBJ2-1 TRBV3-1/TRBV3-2 CASSRTGNEQFF TGTGCCAGCAGCCGTACAGGGAATGAGCAGTTCTTC
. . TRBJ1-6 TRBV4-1 CASSQVRGADNSPLHF TGCGCCAGCAGCCAAGTCAGGGGCGCCGATAATTCACCCCTCCACTTT
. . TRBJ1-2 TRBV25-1 CASSRQPYGYTF TGTGCCAGCAGCAGACAGCCCTATGGCTACACCTTC
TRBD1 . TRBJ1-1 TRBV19 CASSSRQGGTEAFF TGTGCCAGTAGCAGCCGACAGGGCGGCACTGAAGCTTTCTTT
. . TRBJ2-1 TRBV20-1 CSASKLGGGYNEQFF TGCAGTGCTAGTAAGCTAGGGGGGGGATACAATGAGCAGTTCTTC
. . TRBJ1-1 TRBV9 CASSFHRVDMGTEAFF TGTGCCAGCAGCTTTCACAGGGTGGATATGGGCACTGAAGCTTTCTTT
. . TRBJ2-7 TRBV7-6 CASSLSVVGEQYF TGTGCCAGCAGCTTATCGGTTGTCGGCGAGCAGTACTTC
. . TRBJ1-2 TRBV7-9 CASSLNSGDGYTF TGTGCCAGCAGCTTAAATTCAGGGGATGGCTACACCTTC
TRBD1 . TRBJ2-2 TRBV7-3 CASSSSGTGGLTGELFF TGTGCCAGCAGCTCCTCCGGGACAGGGGGTTTGACCGGGGAGCTGTTTTTT
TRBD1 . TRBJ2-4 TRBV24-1 CATSESGTGIDIQYF TGTGCCACCAGTGAGTCCGGGACAGGGATCGACATTCAGTACTTC
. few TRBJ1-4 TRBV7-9 CASSNQGLSQATNEKLFF TGTGCCAGCAGTAATCAGGGGTTATCGCAGGCAACTAATGAAAAACTGTTTTTT
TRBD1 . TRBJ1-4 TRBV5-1 CASSLGGQLNEKLFF TGCGCCAGCAGCTTGGGGGGACAGCTTAATGAAAAACTGTTTTTT
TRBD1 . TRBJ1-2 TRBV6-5 CASSSTGGVYGYTF TGTGCCAGCAGTTCGACAGGGGGCGTCTATGGCTACACCTTC
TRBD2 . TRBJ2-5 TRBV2 CASRRERGERETQYF TGTGCCAGCAGACGAGAGCGGGGGGAAAGAGAGACCCAGTACTTC
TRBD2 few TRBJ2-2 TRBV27 CASTTGPGEGWNTGELFF TGTGCCAGCACCACGGGACCCGGGGAGGGGTGGAACACCGGGGAGCTGTTTTTT
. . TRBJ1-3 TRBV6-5 CASRSQGIDGNTIYF TGTGCCAGCCGATCCCAGGGGATCGACGGAAACACCATATATTTT
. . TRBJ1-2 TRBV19 CASSIGSGAYGYTF TGTGCCAGTAGTATCGGGTCAGGGGCCTATGGCTACACCTTC
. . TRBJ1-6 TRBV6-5 CASSYEAYSPLHF TGTGCCAGCAGTTACGAGGCCTATTCACCCCTCCACTTT
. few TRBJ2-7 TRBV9 CASSVSVGGEQYF TGTGCCAGCAGCGTTTCAGTTGGAGGGGAGCAGTACTTC
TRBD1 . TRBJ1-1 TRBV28 CASISTGGNTEAFF TGTGCCAGTATAAGCACAGGGGGGAACACTGAAGCTTTCTTT
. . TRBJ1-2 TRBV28 CASSVTTREGYGYTF TGTGCCAGCAGCGTTACGACCCGAGAGGGCTATGGCTACACCTTC
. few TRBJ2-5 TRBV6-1 CASSEGSRGTQYF TGTGCCAGCAGTGAAGGTTCACGGGGGACCCAGTACTTC
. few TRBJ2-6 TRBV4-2 CASSQSNSGANVLTF TGTGCCAGCAGCCAATCTAACTCTGGGGCCAACGTCCTGACTTTC
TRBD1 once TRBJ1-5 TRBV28 CASRGGTTGTGTWDSNQPQHF TGTGCCAGCAGGGGGGGGACAACCGGGACAGGGACTTGGGATAGCAATCAGCCCCAGCATTTT
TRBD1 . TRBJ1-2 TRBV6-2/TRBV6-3 CASTYHRGGYTF TGTGCCAGCACTTACCACAGGGGTGGCTACACCTTC
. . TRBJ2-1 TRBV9 CASSVGKVSGNEQFF TGTGCCAGCAGCGTAGGCAAGGTTAGCGGCAATGAGCAGTTCTTC
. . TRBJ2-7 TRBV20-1 CSASYRQRATYEQYF TGCAGTGCTAGTTACAGACAGCGGGCCACCTACGAGCAGTACTTC
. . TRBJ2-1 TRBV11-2 CASSQRQFREQFF TGTGCCAGCAGCCAGAGACAGTTCAGGGAGCAGTTCTTC